These 4 T cell receptor beta chains originate from one sample sequenced in a study of blood T cell repertoires in COVID-19. Sequencing was performed with immunoSEQ multiplex PCR; in TCRdb, only in-frame clones are kept and a portion is missing. The sample comprises fewer than 350,000 clones, around 84% of which are singletons, and around 1.9% rests with the top ten. Specimen: PBMCs or T cells enriched from blood (not recorded which). These receptors originate from a woman aged 25 to 39 who had been exposed to COVID-19.

This clone has just a few counts. The chain recombines TRBV5-1 with TRBJ2-1, with D perhaps TRBD2 (5 bases). Deletions cut 5 bases from V and 1 base from J, with 7 bases between. Germline values: CDR1 SGHRS, CDR2 YFSETQ. The CDR3 is 13 residues long. Here the CDR3 reads CASRLESYNEQFF. The CDR3 DNA is TGCGCCAGCAGACTAGAGTCCTACAATGAGCAGTTCTTC. The full variable domain, its missing parts supplied by reference TRBV5-1 and TRBJ2-1, is KAGVTQTPRYLIKTRGQQVTLSCSPISGHRSVSWYQQTPGQGLQFLFEYFSETQRNKGNFPGRFSGRQFSNSRSEMNVSTLELGDSALYLCASRLESYNEQFFGPGTRLTVL.

This clone was detected a few times. The genes are TRBV10-3 and TRBJ1-2; 9 bases fit TRBD1. With 9 bases clipped from V and 3 bases from J, the junction kept 11 bases outside the gene matches. CDR3 length: 15 residues. Germline CDR1 is ENHRY and CDR2 is SYGVKD. CDR3 in amino acids: CAIAPRQGGYYGYTF. As DNA, the CDR3 is TGTGCCATTGCCCCCAGACAGGGGGGATACTATGGCTACACCTTC.

V gene TRBV5-4 combines with J gene TRBJ2-1; perhaps D is TRBD1 or TRBD2 (10 bases each). Germline V gene data show CDR1 as SGHNT and CDR2 as YYREEE (reference sequence). V was cut by 4 bases and J by 7 bases, with 30 bases left in between. The CDR3 runs to 19 residues. CDR3 DNA: TGTGCCAGCAGCGATGGGGACAGGGGTGGGCTAGCGGGAGTGAATGAGCAGTTCTTC. Amino acids: CASSDGDRGGLAGVNEQFF.

This clone has more than one count but fewer than ten. V usage is TRBV7-2 and J usage is TRBJ2-3; D may be TRBD2 (6 bases). The V gene lost 1 base and the J gene lost 1 base, with 15 bases spanning the gap. The CDR3 is 17 amino acids. The V gene's germline CDR1 is SGHTA and CDR2 FQGNSA. CDR3 sequence: CASSLGAGSAGTDTQYF. The CDR3 DNA reads as TGTGCCAGCAGCTTAGGGGCGGGGAGCGCCGGCACAGATACGCAGTATTTT.